The subject of this entry is one TCR beta chain. This record belongs to a study of blood T cell repertoires in COVID-19. Study-wide background: COVID-19 samples, acute and convalescent, were from the United States, Italy and Spain. PBMCs, B-cell-depleted T cells, or T cells provided the cDNA or gDNA that made up the material.

How the authors handled the data: Amplifying reference gene primers gave estimates of nucleated cell counts. The method was immunoSEQ multiplex PCR; TCRdb's version includes in-frame clones alone and lacks a portion of them. Clone size and the V and J calls come from that table; the DNA yielded D and trimming. Altogether roughly 180,000 clones are present, about 86% being singletons, with the ten largest covering less than 25%. The germline V gene encodes CDR1 MDHEN and CDR2 SYDVKM. The CDR3 length is 15 residues. Germline trimming cut 5 bases from V and 4 bases from J; bases unmatched to any gene: 6.

This receptor was obtained from a man between 65 and 79 years old with active or convalescent COVID-19. The chain is built from TRBV28 and TRBJ2-3; 10 bases align to TRBD1. Sequenced input: peripheral blood. CDR3 protein: CASSAWTGGADTQYF. The CDR3 region has the DNA TGTGCCAGCAGTGCCTGGACAGGGGGGGCAGATACGCAGTATTTT.